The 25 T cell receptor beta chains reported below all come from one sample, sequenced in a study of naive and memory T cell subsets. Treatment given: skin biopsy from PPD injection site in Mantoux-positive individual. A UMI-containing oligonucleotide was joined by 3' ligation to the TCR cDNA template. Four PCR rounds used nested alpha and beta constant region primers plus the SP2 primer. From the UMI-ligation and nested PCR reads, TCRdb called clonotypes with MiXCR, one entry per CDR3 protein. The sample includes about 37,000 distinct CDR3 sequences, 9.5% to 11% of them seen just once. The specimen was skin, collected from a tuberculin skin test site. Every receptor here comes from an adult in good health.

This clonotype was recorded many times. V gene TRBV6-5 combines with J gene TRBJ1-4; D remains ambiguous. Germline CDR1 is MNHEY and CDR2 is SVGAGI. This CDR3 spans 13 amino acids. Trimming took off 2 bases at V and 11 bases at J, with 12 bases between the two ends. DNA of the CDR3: TGTGCCAGCAGTTACGATCCCAGTCGGAAACTGTTTTTT. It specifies CASSYDPSRKLFF.

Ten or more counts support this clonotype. The CDR3 is CSAQRQARDEQYF. The CDR3 DNA is TGCAGTGCTCAACGACAGGCGAGGGACGAGCAGTACTTC. The chain has TRBV20-1 and TRBJ2-7; a possible D gene is TRBD1 (6 bases). V dropped 5 bases and J dropped 5 bases, with 16 bases sitting between them. Looked up from germline, CDR1 is DFQATT and CDR2 is SNEGSKA (reference sequence). The CDR3 spans 13 residues.

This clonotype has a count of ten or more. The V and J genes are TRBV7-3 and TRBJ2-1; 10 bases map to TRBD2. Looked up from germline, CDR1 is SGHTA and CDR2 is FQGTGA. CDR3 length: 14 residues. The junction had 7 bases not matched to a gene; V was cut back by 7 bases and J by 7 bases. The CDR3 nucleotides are TGTGCCAGCATGTTTTCTAGCGGGAGTAATGAGCAGTTCTTC. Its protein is CASMFSSGSNEQFF.

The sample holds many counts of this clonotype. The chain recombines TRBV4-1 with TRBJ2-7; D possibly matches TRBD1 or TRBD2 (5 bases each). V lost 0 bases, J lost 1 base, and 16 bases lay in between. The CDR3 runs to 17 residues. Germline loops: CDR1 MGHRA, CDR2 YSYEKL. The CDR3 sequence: CASSQEMGPRFSYEQYF. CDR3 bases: TGCGCCAGCAGCCAAGAGATGGGACCTCGGTTTTCCTACGAGCAGTACTTC.

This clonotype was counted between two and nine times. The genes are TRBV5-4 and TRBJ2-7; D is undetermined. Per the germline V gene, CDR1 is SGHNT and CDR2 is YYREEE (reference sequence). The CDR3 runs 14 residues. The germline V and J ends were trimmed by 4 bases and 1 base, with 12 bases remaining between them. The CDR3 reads CASSRTTTSYEQYF. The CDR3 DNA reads TGTGCCAGCAGCCGGACCACGACGTCCTACGAGCAGTACTTC.

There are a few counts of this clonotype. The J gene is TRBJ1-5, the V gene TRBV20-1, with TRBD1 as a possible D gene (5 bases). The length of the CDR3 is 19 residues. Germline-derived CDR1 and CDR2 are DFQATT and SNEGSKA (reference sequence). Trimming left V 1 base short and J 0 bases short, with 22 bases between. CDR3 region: CSARAITGGTFSSNQPQHF. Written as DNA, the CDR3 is TGCAGTGCTAGAGCCATTACAGGCGGCACGTTCTCTAGCAATCAGCCCCAGCATTTT.

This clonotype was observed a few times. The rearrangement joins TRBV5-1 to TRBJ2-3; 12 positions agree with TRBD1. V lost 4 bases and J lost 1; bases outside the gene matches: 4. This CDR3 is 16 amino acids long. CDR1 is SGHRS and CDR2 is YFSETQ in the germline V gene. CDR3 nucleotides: TGCGCCAGCAGCGGGACAGGGGGCGTCGGCACAGATACGCAGTATTTT. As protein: CASSGTGGVGTDTQYF.

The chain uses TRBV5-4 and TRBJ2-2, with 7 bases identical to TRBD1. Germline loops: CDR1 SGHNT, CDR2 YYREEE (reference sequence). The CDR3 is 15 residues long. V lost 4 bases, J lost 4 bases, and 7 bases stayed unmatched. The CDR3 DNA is TGTGCCAGCAGCCAGGGACAGCCGAGCACCGGGGAGCTGTTTTTT. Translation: CASSQGQPSTGELFF.

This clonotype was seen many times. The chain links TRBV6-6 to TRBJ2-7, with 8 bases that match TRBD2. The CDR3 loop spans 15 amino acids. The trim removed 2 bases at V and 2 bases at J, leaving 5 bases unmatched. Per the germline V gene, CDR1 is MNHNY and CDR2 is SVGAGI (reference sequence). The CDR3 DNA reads TGTGCCAGCAGTTACCCAGCGGGGGCCGCCTACGAGCAGTACTTC. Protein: CASSYPAGAAYEQYF.

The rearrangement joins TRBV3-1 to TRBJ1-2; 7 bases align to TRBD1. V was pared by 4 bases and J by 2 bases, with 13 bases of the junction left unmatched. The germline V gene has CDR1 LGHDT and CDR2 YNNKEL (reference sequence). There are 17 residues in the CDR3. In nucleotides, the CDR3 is TGTGCCAGCAGCCCCTCCTTTTCCGGGACAGCGAACTATGGCTACACCTTC. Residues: CASSPSFSGTANYGYTF. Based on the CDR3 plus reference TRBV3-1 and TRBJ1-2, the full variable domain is DTAVSQTPKYLVTQMGNDKSIKCEQNLGHDTMYWYKQDSKKFLKIMFSYNNKELIINETVPNRFSPKSPDKAHLNLHINSLELGDSAVYFCASSPSFSGTANYGYTFGSGTRLTVV.

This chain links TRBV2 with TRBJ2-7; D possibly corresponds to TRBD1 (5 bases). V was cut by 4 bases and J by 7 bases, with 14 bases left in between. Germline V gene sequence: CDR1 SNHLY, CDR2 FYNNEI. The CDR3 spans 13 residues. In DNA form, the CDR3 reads TGTGCCAGCAGTGTACCACCCTCAGGGGAGCAGTACTTC. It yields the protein CASSVPPSGEQYF. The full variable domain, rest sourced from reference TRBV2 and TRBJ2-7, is EPEVTQTPSHQVTQMGQEVILRCVPISNHLYFYWYRQILGQKVEFLVSFYNNEISEKSEIFDDQFSVERPDGSNFTLKIRSTKLEDSAMYFCASSVPPSGEQYFGPGTRLTVT.

CDR3 DNA sequence: TGTGCCACCAGTGCGAACAGCAATCAGCCCCAGCATTTT. Its protein is CATSANSNQPQHF. V gene TRBV24-1 combines with J gene TRBJ1-5; D unresolved. The CDR3 loop spans 13 amino acids. The ends were cut back, 5 bases at V and 1 base at J, with 5 bases in the middle. CDR1 is KGHDR and CDR2 is SFDVKD in the germline V gene.

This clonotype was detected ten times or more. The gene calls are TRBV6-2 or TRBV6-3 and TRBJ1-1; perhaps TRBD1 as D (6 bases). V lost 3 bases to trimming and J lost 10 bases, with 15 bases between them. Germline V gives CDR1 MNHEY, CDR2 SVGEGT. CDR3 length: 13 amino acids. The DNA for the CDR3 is TGTGCCAGCAGTTATTTGTTCGCGACAGGAGCTTTCTTT. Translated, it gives CASSYLFATGAFF.

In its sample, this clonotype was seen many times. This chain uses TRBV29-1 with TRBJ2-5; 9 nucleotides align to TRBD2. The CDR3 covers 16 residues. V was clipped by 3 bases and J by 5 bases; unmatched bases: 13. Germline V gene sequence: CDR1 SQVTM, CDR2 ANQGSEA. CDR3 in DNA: TGCAGCGTTGACGGAGAGGGCGGGGGGGCGTTGGAGACCCAGTACTTC. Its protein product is CSVDGEGGGALETQYF.

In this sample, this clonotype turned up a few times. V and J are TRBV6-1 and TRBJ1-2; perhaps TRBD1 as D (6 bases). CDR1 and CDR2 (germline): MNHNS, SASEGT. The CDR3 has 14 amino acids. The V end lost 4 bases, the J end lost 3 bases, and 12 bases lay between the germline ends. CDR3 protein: CASSAAGEDYGYTF. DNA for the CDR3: TGTGCCAGCAGTGCTGCAGGGGAGGACTATGGCTACACCTTC.

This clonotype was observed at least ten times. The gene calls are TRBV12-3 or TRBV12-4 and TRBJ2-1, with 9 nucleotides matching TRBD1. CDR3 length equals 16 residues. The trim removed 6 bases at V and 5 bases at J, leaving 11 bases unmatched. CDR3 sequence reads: CASSPYIRTGDNEQFF. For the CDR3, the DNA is TGTGCCAGCAGCCCATATATCAGGACAGGGGACAATGAGCAGTTCTTC.

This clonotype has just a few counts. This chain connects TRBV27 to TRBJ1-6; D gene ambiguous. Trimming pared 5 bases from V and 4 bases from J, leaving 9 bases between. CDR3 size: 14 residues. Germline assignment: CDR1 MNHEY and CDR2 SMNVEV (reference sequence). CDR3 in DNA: TGTGCCAGCAGTCGCTCAGGTTATAATTCACCCCTCCACTTT. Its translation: CASSRSGYNSPLHF.

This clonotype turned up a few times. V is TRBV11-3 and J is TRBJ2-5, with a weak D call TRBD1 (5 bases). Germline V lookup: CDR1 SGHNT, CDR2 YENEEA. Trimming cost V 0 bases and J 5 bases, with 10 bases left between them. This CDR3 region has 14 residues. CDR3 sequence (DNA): TGTGCCAGCAGCTTAGAACAGGTCGGCGAGACCCAGTACTTC. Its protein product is CASSLEQVGETQYF.

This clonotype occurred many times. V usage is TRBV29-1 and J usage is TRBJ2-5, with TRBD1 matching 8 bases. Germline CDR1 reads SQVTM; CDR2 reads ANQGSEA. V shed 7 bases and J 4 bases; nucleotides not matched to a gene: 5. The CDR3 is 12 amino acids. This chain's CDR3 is CSGDRSGETQYF. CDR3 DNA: TGCAGCGGGGACAGGAGCGGAGAGACCCAGTACTTC.

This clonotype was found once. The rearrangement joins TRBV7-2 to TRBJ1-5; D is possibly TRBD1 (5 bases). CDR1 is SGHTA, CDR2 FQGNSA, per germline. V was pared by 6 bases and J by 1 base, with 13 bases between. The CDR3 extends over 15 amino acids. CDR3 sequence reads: CASSPGARSNQPQHF. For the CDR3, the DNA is TGTGCCAGCAGTCCCGGGGCTAGGAGCAATCAGCCCCAGCATTTT. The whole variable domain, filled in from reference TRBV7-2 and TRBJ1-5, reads GAGVSQSPSNKVTEKGKDVELRCDPISGHTALYWYRQSLGQGLEFLIYFQGNSAPDKSGLPSDRFSAERTGGSVSTLTIQRTQQEDSAVYLCASSPGARSNQPQHFGDGTRLSIL.

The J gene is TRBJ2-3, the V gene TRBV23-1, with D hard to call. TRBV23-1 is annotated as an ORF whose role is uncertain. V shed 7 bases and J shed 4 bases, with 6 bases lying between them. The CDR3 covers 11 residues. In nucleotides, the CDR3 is TGCGCCAGCAATACCCCAGATACGCAGTATTTT. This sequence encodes CASNTPDTQYF.

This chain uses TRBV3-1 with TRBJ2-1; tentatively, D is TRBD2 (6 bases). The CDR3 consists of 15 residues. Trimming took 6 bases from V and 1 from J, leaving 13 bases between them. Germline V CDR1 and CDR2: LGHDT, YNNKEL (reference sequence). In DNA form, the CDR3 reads TGTGCCAGCAGTAGGGGACTGGATTCCTACAATGAGCAGTTCTTC. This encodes CASSRGLDSYNEQFF.

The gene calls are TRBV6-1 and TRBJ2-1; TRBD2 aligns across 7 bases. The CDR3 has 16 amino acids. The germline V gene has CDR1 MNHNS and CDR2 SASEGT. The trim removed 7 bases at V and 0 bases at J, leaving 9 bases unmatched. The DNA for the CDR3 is TGTGCCAGCAAGGTGGGGGGGACGAGCTCCTACAATGAGCAGTTCTTC. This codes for CASKVGGTSSYNEQFF.

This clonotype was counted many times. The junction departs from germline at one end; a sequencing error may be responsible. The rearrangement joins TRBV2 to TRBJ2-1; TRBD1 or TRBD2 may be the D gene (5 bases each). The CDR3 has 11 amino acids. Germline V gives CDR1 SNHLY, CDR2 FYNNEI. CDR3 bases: TGTGCCAGCAGTGATGCGAGGGGAAGGGTCTTC. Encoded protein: CASSDARGRVF. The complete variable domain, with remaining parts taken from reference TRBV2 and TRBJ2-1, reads EPEVTQTPSHQVTQMGQEVILRCVPISNHLYFYWYRQILGQKVEFLVSFYNNEISEKSEIFDDQFSVERPDGSNFTLKIRSTKLEDSAMYFCASSDARGRVFGPGTRLTVL.

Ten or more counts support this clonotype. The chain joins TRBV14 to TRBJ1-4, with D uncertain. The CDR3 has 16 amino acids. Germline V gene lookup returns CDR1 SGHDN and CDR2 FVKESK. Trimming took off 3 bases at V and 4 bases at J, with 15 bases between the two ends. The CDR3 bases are TGTGCCAGCAGCCAGGACCTCCCGGGTAGTAATGAAAAACTGTTTTTT. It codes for CASSQDLPGSNEKLFF.